Detailed here is one T cell receptor beta chain. The authors prepared the TCRbeta library with unique molecular identifiers. TCRdb re-called the PCR reads with MiXCR, one entry per CDR3 protein. The sample contains some 500,000 distinct CDR3 sequences, around 18% of which appear only once. The data originate from a study of T-cell reconstitution after alpha-beta-depleted transplantation in children. V lost 6 bases, J lost 4 bases, and 12 bases lay in between. From germline, CDR1 is MNHNS and CDR2 SASEGT. The CDR3 spans 13 residues. This specimen consisted of PBMCs from the stem cell graft donor, obtained from the stem cell graft. The source is a human donor who donated a stem cell graft to a child with acute lymphoblastic leukemia. The genes are TRBV6-1 and TRBJ2-5; D possibly corresponds to TRBD1 (5 bases). CDR3 amino acids: CASSAGSRETQYF. DNA for the CDR3: TGTGCCAGCAGCGCAGGGTCTAGAGAGACCCAGTACTTC.